The 27 T cell receptor beta chains below all came from one sample that was sequenced in a study of T cell responses to AZD1222 COVID-19 vaccine (dated by TCRdb to the early 2020s). Interpreted using the paper, the time point label stands for: baseline before first vaccination. Library preparation was by the immunoSEQ multiplex PCR assay. TCRdb mirrors the immuneACCESS table, restricted to in-frame sequences. Some clones are absent from its copies; in checked studies, under half trace to an unresolved V gene, and the reason for the others is unknown. Within this sample are about 130,000 clones, with around 94% of them counted one time only. The ten largest account for 6.6% of the sample. Sample: peripheral blood, taken on day 0 of AZD1222 vaccination. The source is an adult in good health.

V and J are TRBV4-1 and TRBJ2-7; 9 nucleotides match TRBD2. V dropped 3 bases and J dropped 2; count of bases not matched to a gene: 5. This CDR3 has 15 amino acids. Germline values: CDR1 MGHRA, CDR2 YSYEKL. CDR3 amino acids: CASSHGLARPYEQYF. The CDR3 DNA sequence: TGCGCCAGCAGCCACGGACTAGCGCGCCCCTACGAGCAGTACTTC.

CDR3 in amino acids: CASSSGQGPSYEQYF. In nucleotides, the CDR3 is TGTGCCAGCAGTTCGGGACAGGGCCCCTCCTACGAGCAGTACTTC. V and J are TRBV28 and TRBJ2-7, with 9 bases that match TRBD1. Trimming cost V 4 bases and J 0 bases; bases outside gene matches: 4. The CDR3 is made up of 15 amino acids. Germline CDR1 MDHEN, CDR2 SYDVKM.

This chain connects TRBV18 to TRBJ1-3, with 9 bases lining up with TRBD1. The trim removed 3 bases at V and 3 bases at J, leaving 12 bases unmatched. The CDR3 is 18 amino acids. CDR1 is KGHSH and CDR2 is LQKENI in the germline V gene. DNA of the CDR3: TGTGCCAGCTCACCGCTCGAACAACAGGGGGCTGGTGGAAACACCATATATTTT. It is translated as CASSPLEQQGAGGNTIYF.

The V and J genes are TRBV6-2 or TRBV6-3 and TRBJ2-3; 12 bases fit TRBD2. Germline V gives CDR1 MNHEY, CDR2 SVGEGT. With 2 bases clipped from V and 2 bases from J, the junction kept 11 bases outside the gene matches. The CDR3 is 19 residues long. CDR3 sequence: CASSYPATGLAGPTDTQYF. In DNA, the CDR3 is TGTGCCAGCAGTTACCCAGCTACCGGACTAGCGGGACCCACAGATACGCAGTATTTT.

This chain joins TRBV10-1 and TRBJ2-1; D gene uncertain. The CDR3 is 15 residues long. V lost 5 bases, J lost 0 bases, and 11 bases lay in between. The germline V gene encodes CDR1 WNHNN and CDR2 SYGVQD (reference sequence). DNA of the CDR3: TGCGCCAGCAGTACGCTCCGAAGCTCCTACAATGAGCAGTTCTTC. Amino acid sequence: CASSTLRSSYNEQFF.

The chain couples TRBV29-1 to TRBJ2-1; 11 bases match TRBD2. V was clipped by 7 bases and J by 5 bases; unmatched bases: 7. CDR1 is SQVTM and CDR2 is ANQGSEA in the germline V gene. The CDR3 is 14 amino acids. CDR3 coding DNA: TGCAGCGGAACTAGCGGGAGCATCCACAATGAGCAGTTCTTC. Its translation is CSGTSGSIHNEQFF.

The chain has TRBV30 and TRBJ1-5; D gene ambiguous. The CDR3 is 12 residues long. Between the trimmed V and J ends, which lost 8 bases and 0 bases, there was a span of 8 bases. Per germline, CDR1 GTSNPN and CDR2 SVGIG (reference sequence). The CDR3 spells CAPPVSNQPQHF. CDR3 in DNA: TGTGCCCCACCGGTTAGCAATCAGCCCCAGCATTTT.

For the CDR3, the DNA is TGTGCCTGGAGTGCGGAGGGGGTTAAAGCTTTCTTT. Encoded protein: CAWSAEGVKAFF. V and J are TRBV30 and TRBJ1-1; D perhaps matches TRBD1 (6 bases). Between the trimmed V and J ends, which lost 1 base and 9 bases, there was a span of 12 bases. Germline assignment: CDR1 GTSNPN and CDR2 SVGIG (reference sequence). This CDR3 spans 12 amino acids.

J is TRBJ2-1 and V is TRBV7-2; 9 bases match TRBD1. This CDR3 is 14 amino acids long. Germline CDR1 SGHTA, CDR2 FQGNSA. J lost 3 bases, V lost 5 bases, and 2 bases had no gene match. The CDR3 loop is CASSGTGIYNEQFF. Here the CDR3 DNA reads TGTGCCAGCAGCGGGACAGGGATCTACAATGAGCAGTTCTTC. The full variable domain, with the rest looked up from reference TRBV7-2 and TRBJ2-1, is GAGVSQSPSNKVTEKGKDVELRCDPISGHTALYWYRQSLGQGLEFLIYFQGNSAPDKSGLPSDRFSAERTGGSVSTLTIQRTQQEDSAVYLCASSGTGIYNEQFFGPGTRLTVL.

The chain recombines TRBV5-1 with TRBJ1-1; the D is unclear. The V and J ends lost 2 bases and 0 bases respectively, with 8 bases between them. CDR3 length equals 14 residues. Germline CDR1 and CDR2: SGHRS and YFSETQ. This chain's CDR3 is CASSFGRMNTEAFF. The DNA of the CDR3 is TGCGCCAGCAGCTTCGGACGGATGAACACTGAAGCTTTCTTT.

The chain combines TRBV28 with TRBJ1-5; no firm D call. V lost 2 bases and J 1 base, leaving 12 bases between the germline ends. Germline lookup yields CDR1 MDHEN and CDR2 SYDVKM. The CDR3 is made up of 16 amino acids. The DNA for the CDR3 is TGTGCCAGCAGTTTACGGGTCGAGGTCAGCAATCAGCCCCAGCATTTT. As protein: CASSLRVEVSNQPQHF. Drawing the rest from reference TRBV28 and TRBJ1-5, the complete variable domain is DVKVTQSSRYLVKRTGEKVFLECVQDMDHENMFWYRQDPGLGLRLIYFSYDVKMKEKGDIPEGYSVSREKKERFSLILESASTNQTSMYLCASSLRVEVSNQPQHFGDGTRLSIL.

This chain joins TRBV3-1 (or the pseudogene TRBV3-2) and TRBJ2-5; a weak D match, TRBD1 (5 bases). CDR1 and CDR2 (germline): LGHDT, YNNKEL (reference sequence). The CDR3 totals 14 residues. With 4 bases removed from V and 3 bases from J, the gap between germline ends came to 12 bases. The CDR3 is CASSPQSREETQYF. The CDR3 DNA sequence: TGTGCCAGCAGCCCCCAGTCCAGGGAAGAGACCCAGTACTTC.

The chain joins TRBV30 to TRBJ1-4, with no clear D. The V and J ends lost 6 bases and 3 bases respectively, with 14 bases between them. The germline V gene has CDR1 GTSNPN and CDR2 SVGIG (reference sequence). This CDR3 has 14 amino acids. CDR3: CACSTGAANEKLFF. The CDR3 DNA reads as TGTGCCTGCTCGACGGGAGCAGCTAATGAAAAACTGTTTTTT.

The chain carries TRBV7-2 and TRBJ2-7, with D perhaps TRBD2 (6 bases). Germline V gene data show CDR1 as SGHTA and CDR2 as FQGNSA. This CDR3 has 13 amino acids. The germline V and J ends were trimmed by 5 bases and 2 bases, with 10 bases remaining between them. CDR3 sequence (DNA): TGTGCCAGCAGCCCGACTAGTCCCTACGAGCAGTACTTC. The encoded protein is CASSPTSPYEQYF.

This chain joins TRBV7-3 and TRBJ2-7; D not resolved. The CDR3 is made up of 13 amino acids. Trimming took off 5 bases at V and 5 bases at J, with 13 bases between the two ends. Germline values: CDR1 SGHTA, CDR2 FQGTGA. The CDR3: CASSPTLWDEQYF. For the CDR3, the DNA is TGTGCCAGCAGCCCAACGTTGTGGGACGAGCAGTACTTC.

This chain connects TRBV24-1 to TRBJ2-5; the D call may be TRBD1 or TRBD2 (5 bases each). The germline V gene has CDR1 KGHDR and CDR2 SFDVKD. The CDR3 is made up of 13 amino acids. The V end was cut by 3 bases, the J end by 4 bases, with 8 bases between. The CDR3 is CATSDPGAETQYF. The CDR3 DNA reads TGTGCCACCAGTGATCCCGGGGCAGAGACCCAGTACTTC.

The CDR3 DNA reads TGTGCCAGCAGCTACCGGGGGGAGTATAGTGAAGCTTTCTTT. It specifies CASSYRGEYSEAFF. The chain has TRBV3-1 (or the pseudogene TRBV3-2) and TRBJ1-1; tentative D call: TRBD1 (5 bases). The germline gives CDR1 LGHDT, CDR2 YNNKEL (reference sequence). The V end was cut by 5 bases, the J end by 7 bases, with 17 bases between. The CDR3 has 14 amino acids.

The V and J genes are TRBV7-8 and TRBJ2-6, with a tentative D call TRBD2 (6 bases). Per the germline V gene, CDR1 is SGHVS and CDR2 is FQNEAQ. The CDR3 contains 19 residues. The V and J ends lost 0 bases and 0 bases respectively, with 15 bases between them. The CDR3 DNA follows: TGTGCCAGCAGCTTAGCTAGCCGGGAGAGACCCTCTGGGGCCAACGTCCTGACTTTC. Its translation: CASSLASRERPSGANVLTF.

The gene calls are TRBV6-1 and TRBJ2-3, with TRBD1 matching over 9 bases. This CDR3 has 15 amino acids. The germline V gene encodes CDR1 MNHNS and CDR2 SASEGT. Trimming removed 3 bases from V and 3 bases from J; junction bases left unmatched: 4. The CDR3 DNA follows: TGTGCCAGCAGTGAGGGACAGGGAGAGACAGATACGCAGTATTTT. Translating it yields CASSEGQGETDTQYF.

The chain couples TRBV5-1 to TRBJ2-7; 11 nucleotides match TRBD1. V gave up 2 bases and J gave up 4 bases; unmatched junction bases: 5. CDR1 is SGHRS and CDR2 is YFSETQ in the germline V gene. The CDR3 contains 15 residues. The CDR3 nucleotides are TGCGCCAGCAGCTTTCGGACAGGGGGCTTATACGAGCAGTACTTC. Translated, it gives CASSFRTGGLYEQYF.

This chain joins TRBV12-3 or TRBV12-4 and TRBJ1-2; D might be TRBD1 (5 bases). This CDR3 has 12 residues. V dropped 3 bases and J dropped 8 bases, with 10 bases sitting between them. In nucleotides, the CDR3 is TGTGCCAGCAGTTTTAGGGGCGGCGGCTACACCTTC. Its translation: CASSFRGGGYTF.

This sequence joins TRBV3-1 (or the pseudogene TRBV3-2) and TRBJ1-1; D call uncertain. Germline assignment: CDR1 LGHDT and CDR2 YNNKEL (reference sequence). Trimming cost V 0 bases and J 6 bases, with 5 bases left between them. The CDR3 runs 12 residues. The CDR3 is CASSQDLAEAFF. The DNA for the CDR3 is TGTGCCAGCAGCCAAGATTTGGCTGAAGCTTTCTTT.

CDR3 sequence (DNA): TGTGCCAGCAGTTCGGACGGACTAGCGGTCACAGATACGCAGTATTTT. Encoded protein: CASSSDGLAVTDTQYF. V usage is TRBV6-5 and J usage is TRBJ2-3; 10 nucleotides align to TRBD2. The germline V gene has CDR1 MNHEY and CDR2 SVGAGI. The CDR3 consists of 16 residues. J was trimmed by 2 bases and V by 4 bases; bases with no gene match: 6.

J is TRBJ2-7 and V is TRBV29-1; 8 bases are shared with TRBD2. The CDR3 runs 16 residues. Looked up from germline, CDR1 is SQVTM and CDR2 is ANQGSEA. The ends lost 1 base at V and 0 bases at J; junction bases unmatched: 8. The CDR3 is CSVEGWVAGSSYEQYF. The DNA for the CDR3 is TGCAGCGTTGAAGGGTGGGTAGCGGGGAGCTCCTACGAGCAGTACTTC.

The chain employs TRBV28 and TRBJ1-4; D ambiguous. CDR3 size: 14 residues. Germline V gives CDR1 MDHEN, CDR2 SYDVKM. Trimming cost V 6 bases and J 7 bases, with 15 bases left between them. The CDR3 spells CASSSQPLREKLFF. The CDR3 DNA reads TGTGCCAGCAGCTCCCAACCTTTACGTGAAAAACTGTTTTTT.

The chain couples TRBV19 to TRBJ1-3; the D gene is possibly TRBD1 (6 bases). The CDR3 sequence is 15 residues long. The germline V gene encodes CDR1 LNHDA and CDR2 SQIVND (reference sequence). The V end was cut by 3 bases, the J end by 4 bases, with 13 bases between. The CDR3 is CASSIRAGQGNTIYF. The CDR3 nucleotides read TGTGCCAGTAGTATTCGGGCAGGACAGGGAAACACCATATATTTT.

The chain links TRBV28 to TRBJ1-3, with no clear D. The CDR3 has 11 amino acids. The germline V and J ends were trimmed by 6 bases and 8 bases, with 8 bases remaining between them. From germline, CDR1 is MDHEN and CDR2 SYDVKM. CDR3 DNA: TGTGCCAGCAGGACGGGATACACCATATATTTT. Amino acid sequence: CASRTGYTIYF.